The clone carrying this T cell receptor beta chain was seen repeatedly, ten times or more. The sample originates from a study of T-cell reconstitution after alpha-beta-depleted transplantation in children. Unique molecular identifiers were incorporated when the TCRbeta library was constructed. A single record per CDR3 protein comes from TCRdb applying MiXCR to the PCR reads. The sample comprises 540,000 or so distinct CDR3 sequences, approximately 22% of which are singletons, and over 12% rests with the top ten. CDR3 length: 13 residues. Trimming took 6 bases from V and 1 from J, leaving 9 bases between them.

The rearrangement links TRBV12-3 or TRBV12-4 to TRBJ1-2; a weak D match, TRBD1 (5 bases). Sequencing was performed on PBMCs, mostly from graft donor cells, taken 360 days after TCRalphabeta/CD19-depleted stem cell transplant. This clonotype was obtained from a boy in the first two years of life who had a stem cell transplant for acute myeloid leukemia, so the T cells may come from the graft donor. CDR3 in DNA: TGTGCCAGCAGCCCCCAGGGTAACTATGGCTACACCTTC. As protein: CASSPQGNYGYTF.